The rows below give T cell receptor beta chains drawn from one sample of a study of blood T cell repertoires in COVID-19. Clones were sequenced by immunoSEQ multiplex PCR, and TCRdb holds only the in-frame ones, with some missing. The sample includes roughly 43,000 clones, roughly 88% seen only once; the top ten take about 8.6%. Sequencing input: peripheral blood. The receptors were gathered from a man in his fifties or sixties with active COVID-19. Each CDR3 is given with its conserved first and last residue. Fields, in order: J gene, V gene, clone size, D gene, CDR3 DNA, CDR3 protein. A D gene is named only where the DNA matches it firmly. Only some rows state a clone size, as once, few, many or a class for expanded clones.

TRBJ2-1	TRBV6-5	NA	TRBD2	TGTGCCAGTTCAGCGGGGGCCTACAATGAGCAGTTCTTC	CASSAGAYNEQFF
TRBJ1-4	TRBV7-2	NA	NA	TGTGCCAGCAGCCTCGGGTGGCTGACTAATGAAAAACTGTTTTTT	CASSLGWLTNEKLFF
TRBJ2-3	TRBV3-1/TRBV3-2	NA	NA	TGTGCCAGCAGCCAAAGGTCCGGGATGTGGACAGATACGCAGTATTTT	CASSQRSGMWTDTQYF
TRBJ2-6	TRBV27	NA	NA	TGTGCCAGCAGCCTTTCTGGGGCCAACGTCCTGACTTTC	CASSLSGANVLTF
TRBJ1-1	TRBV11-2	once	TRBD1	TGTGCCAGCAGCATGAGGACAGGGGGAGTTACGAACACTGAAGCTTTCTTT	CASSMRTGGVTNTEAFF
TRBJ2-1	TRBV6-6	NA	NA	TGTGCCAGCAGTTGGACCCACGGCGGGTACAATGAGCAGTTCTTC	CASSWTHGGYNEQFF
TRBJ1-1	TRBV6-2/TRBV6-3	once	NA	TGTGCCAGCAGTTACTCCTCTACAGGAGACACTGAAGCTTTCTTT	CASSYSSTGDTEAFF
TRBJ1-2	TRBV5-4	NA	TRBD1	TGTGCCAGCAGCTTGGCGGACAGGGCTAACTATGGCTACACCTTC	CASSLADRANYGYTF
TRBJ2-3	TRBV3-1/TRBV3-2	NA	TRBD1	TGTGCCAGCAGCCAAGTAGGGGGCGCAGATACGCAGTATTTT	CASSQVGGADTQYF
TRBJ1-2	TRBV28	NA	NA	TGTGCCAGCAGGAGACAGGCTGGCTACACCTTC	CASRRQAGYTF
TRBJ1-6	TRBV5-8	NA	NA	TGTGCCAGCACCCCCCGTTTTTCAGGGCGGCGGCATTCACCCCTCCACTTT	CASTPRFSGRRHSPLHF
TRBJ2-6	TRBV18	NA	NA	TGTGCCAGCTCCCCCGGGACACAGTCTGGGGCCAACGTCCTGACTTTC	CASSPGTQSGANVLTF
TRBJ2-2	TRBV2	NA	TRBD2	TGTGCCAGCAGCATCGGACTAGCGGGAGTTAATACCGGGGAGCTGTTTTTT	CASSIGLAGVNTGELFF
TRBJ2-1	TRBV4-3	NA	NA	TGCGCCAGCAGCCAAGAGGACAGCTCCTACAATGAGCAGTTCTTC	CASSQEDSSYNEQFF
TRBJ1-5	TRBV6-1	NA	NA	TGTGCCAGCAGTGATATGAAGGGAGGTCAGCCCCAGCATTTT	CASSDMKGGQPQHF
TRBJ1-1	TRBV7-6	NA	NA	TGTGCCAGCAGCCAAAATCAAAACACTGAAGCTTTCTTT	CASSQNQNTEAFF
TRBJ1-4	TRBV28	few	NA	TGTGCCAGCAGTTCGTCCGGGACACAGACCAATGAAAAACTGTTTTTT	CASSSSGTQTNEKLFF
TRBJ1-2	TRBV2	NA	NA	TGTGCCAGCAGGAAAGAAGCGAACGGAATCTATGGCTACACCTTC	CASRKEANGIYGYTF
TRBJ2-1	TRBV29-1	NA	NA	TGCAGCGTTGGGTTCGACACTGAGCAGTTCTTC	CSVGFDTEQFF
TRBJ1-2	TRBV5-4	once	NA	TGTGCCAGCAGCTTGGATCGTGAGGGGGTAACAGGGTATGGCTACACCTTC	CASSLDREGVTGYGYTF
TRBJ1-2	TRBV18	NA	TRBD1	TGTGCCAGCTCACCAGCGACAGGGGAGACTAACTATGGCTACACCTTC	CASSPATGETNYGYTF
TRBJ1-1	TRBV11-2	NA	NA	TGTGCCAGCAGCTTCACAGGGAAGAACACTGAAGCTTTCTTT	CASSFTGKNTEAFF
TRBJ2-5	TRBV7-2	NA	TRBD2	TGTGCCAGCAGAACCGAGCGGGAGGGCTTAGAGACCCAGTACTTC	CASRTEREGLETQYF
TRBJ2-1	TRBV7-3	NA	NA	TGTGCCAGCAGCCCAATCGGGGGCAATGAGCAGTTCTTC	CASSPIGGNEQFF
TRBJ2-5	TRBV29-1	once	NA	TGCAGCTCCCGGCGGGACCCGCAGGAGACCCAGTACTTC	CSSRRDPQETQYF